These T cell receptor beta chains were read from a single sample in a study of shared clonotypes between healthy human individuals. This table comes from immunoSEQ multiplex PCR, and its TCRdb copy is limited to in-frame clones, with some not included. The sample has over 850,000 clones; about four fifths are singletons. Sequencing was carried out using memory CD4+ T cells from PBMCs. The source is a young man in good health. Some clones in this sample may be carry-over from other donors' samples. CDR3s leave out the opening cysteine and the closing phenylalanine or tryptophan. Fields, in order: J gene, V gene, CDR3 protein.

>TRBJ1-2|TRBV5-6
ASSLWVNYGYT
>TRBJ1-2|TRBV30
ASNSRLRRGYT
>TRBJ2-7|TRBV7-6
ASSLASGGSSYEQY
>TRBJ2-5|TRBV4-2
ASSQVGASGETQY
>TRBJ1-2|TRBV27
ASRFRDRSNYGYT
>TRBJ1-5|TRBV6-1
ASSEESNQPQH
>TRBJ2-7|TRBV7-9
ASSLGGRSNYEQY
>TRBJ1-3|TRBV7-2
ASSLDIAGNTIY
>TRBJ1-1|TRBV6-5
ASSPFYGGEAF
>TRBJ2-1|TRBV25-1
ASSELPRQFYNEQF
>TRBJ2-5|TRBV2
ASPQRGQETQY
>TRBJ1-1|TRBV29-1
SVADRAEAF
>TRBJ1-1|TRBV6-5
ASSYGGYSNTEAF
>TRBJ1-4|TRBV29-1
SVGRHNEKLF
>TRBJ2-3|TRBV5-1
ASSPGGTDTQY
>TRBJ1-4|TRBV5-1
ASSLGTVGGEKLF
>TRBJ2-3|TRBV29-1
SVRDPFRADTQY
>TRBJ2-1|TRBV28
ASSPGIGTTGEQF
>TRBJ2-3|TRBV4-2
ASSQVRDLGTDTQY
>TRBJ1-1|TRBV5-1
ASSLERGQANTEAF
>TRBJ2-7|TRBV30
AWSVFWPATSSYEQY
>TRBJ2-2|TRBV9
ASSVGTSSENTGELF
>TRBJ2-3|TRBV7-9
ASSLALTGRLSTDTQY